The 20 T cell receptor beta chains below were found in one sample sequenced in a study of T cell responses to AZD1222 COVID-19 vaccine. Profiled with immunoSEQ multiplex PCR; TCRdb holds only in-frame clones, not every one. The data show approximately 84,000 clones, 70% to 90% seen once. The sequences come from peripheral blood, collected 28 days after the second AZD1222 dose. The receptors were sampled from an adult who received the AZD1222 COVID-19 vaccine.

This chain links TRBV9 with TRBJ1-3; unclear D gene. There are 15 residues in the CDR3. Germline CDR1 reads SGDLS; CDR2 reads YYNGEE. Between the trimmed V and J ends, which lost 4 bases and 8 bases, there was a span of 19 bases. This chain's CDR3 is CASSTPSTRVDTIYF. DNA for the CDR3: TGTGCCAGCAGCACCCCATCTACACGGGTAGACACCATATATTTT.

The sample holds one count of this clone. The gene calls are TRBV19 and TRBJ1-5, with D hard to call. This CDR3 comprises 14 residues. The V gene lost 3 bases and the J gene lost 5 bases, with 11 bases spanning the gap. CDR1 LNHDA and CDR2 SQIVND come from the germline V gene (reference sequence). The DNA for the CDR3 is TGTGCCAGTAGTATGAGGGTGAGCGATCAGCCCCAGCATTTT. It specifies CASSMRVSDQPQHF. The full variable domain, in which reference TRBV19 and TRBJ1-5 provide the parts outside the CDR3, is DGGITQSPKYLFRKEGQNVTLSCEQNLNHDAMYWYRQDPGQGLRLIYYSQIVNDFQKGDIAEGYSVSREKKESFPLTVTSAQKNPTAFYLCASSMRVSDQPQHFGDGTRLSIL.

This chain uses TRBV12-5 with TRBJ2-7; the D is unclear. V was trimmed by 0 bases and J by 4 bases, leaving 19 bases between them. The CDR3 has 17 residues. Germline CDR1 is LGHNT and CDR2 is FRNRAP. CDR3 nucleotide sequence: TGTGCTAGTGGTTTGGTACAGTTAGGCGAATTGTGGTACGAGCAGTACTTC. Its protein product is CASGLVQLGELWYEQYF.

This chain connects TRBV2 to TRBJ1-1; tentative D call: TRBD1 (5 bases). There are 17 residues in the CDR3. V was clipped by 7 bases and J by 3 bases, with 24 bases between them. Germline V CDR1 and CDR2: SNHLY, FYNNEI. The CDR3 DNA reads TGTGCCAGCAAGAAATGGGACGCCGATGATTGGGACACTGAAGCTTTCTTT. This sequence encodes CASKKWDADDWDTEAFF.

The chain recombines TRBV10-3 with TRBJ1-1; no clear D. The CDR3 covers 13 residues. V shed 7 bases and J shed 1 base, with 10 bases lying between them. The germline gives CDR1 ENHRY, CDR2 SYGVKD. CDR3 coding DNA: TGTGCCATCAAACCAACAGCGAACACTGAAGCTTTCTTT. Its protein product is CAIKPTANTEAFF.

This chain links TRBV10-1 with TRBJ1-2; 8 bases are a match to TRBD1. Germline V gene sequence: CDR1 WNHNN, CDR2 SYGVQD (reference sequence). The CDR3 sequence is 15 residues long. V trimming: 0 bases; J trimming: 5 bases; junction bases outside the gene matches: 5. CDR3 sequence reads: CASSESGQGLYGYTF. The CDR3 bases are TGCGCCAGCAGTGAGTCAGGACAGGGTCTTTATGGCTACACCTTC.

The chain's CDR3 is CASNIGPYGYTF. The CDR3 DNA follows: TGTGCCAGCAATATCGGGCCCTATGGCTACACCTTC. The chain employs TRBV12-3 or TRBV12-4 and TRBJ1-2; D is ambiguous. V was pared by 7 bases and J by 4 bases, with 10 bases between. The CDR3 extends over 12 amino acids.

The V gene is TRBV5-1, the J gene TRBJ2-1; 13 bases align to TRBD2. J gave up 9 bases and V 2 bases, and 5 bases lay outside the gene matches. This CDR3 comprises 15 residues. Per the germline V gene, CDR1 is SGHRS and CDR2 is YFSETQ. This chain's CDR3 is CASSLRTSGGGEQFF. The CDR3 coding sequence is TGCGCCAGCAGCTTAAGGACTAGCGGGGGCGGTGAGCAGTTCTTC.

The chain links TRBV7-2 to TRBJ2-5; 8 bases line up with TRBD1. The V gene end was trimmed by 5 bases and the J gene end by 1 base; junction bases not matched to a gene: 6. Per the germline V gene, CDR1 is SGHTA and CDR2 is FQGNSA. This CDR3 is 15 amino acids long. As DNA, the CDR3 is TGTGCCAGCAGCCTAGACAGGGGCCTCCAAGAGACCCAGTACTTC. As protein: CASSLDRGLQETQYF. The entire variable domain, with the rest obtained from reference TRBV7-2 and TRBJ2-5, is as follows: GAGVSQSPSNKVTEKGKDVELRCDPISGHTALYWYRQSLGQGLEFLIYFQGNSAPDKSGLPSDRFSAERTGGSVSTLTIQRTQQEDSAVYLCASSLDRGLQETQYFGPGTRLLVL.

This clone turned up a few times. The V call is TRBV12-3 or TRBV12-4, the J call TRBJ1-4, with a possible D match to TRBD1 (6 bases). Trimming removed 5 bases at V and 6 bases at J, with 10 bases between. The CDR3 runs to 13 residues. The CDR3 here is CASSENRDEKLFF. CDR3 in DNA: TGTGCCAGCAGTGAGAACAGGGATGAAAAACTGTTTTTT.

This sequence joins TRBV12-5 and TRBJ1-2; D is perhaps TRBD1 (6 bases). The CDR3 spans 14 residues. Trimming shortened V by 6 bases and J by 8 bases, and 19 bases separated the two germline ends. In germline, CDR1 is LGHNT, CDR2 FRNRAP. The CDR3 loop reads CASGWGRRVVGYTF. CDR3 nucleotide sequence: TGTGCTAGTGGCTGGGGGCGGCGGGTGGTCGGCTACACCTTC.

J is TRBJ2-7 and V is TRBV5-4; 10 positions match TRBD1. There are 15 residues in the CDR3. V dropped 2 bases and J dropped 2; count of bases not matched to a gene: 4. Germline assignment: CDR1 SGHNT and CDR2 YYREEE (reference sequence). Here the CDR3 DNA reads TGTGCCAGCAGCTTTGGACAGGGGGTGCCCTACGAGCAGTACTTC. Translated, it gives CASSFGQGVPYEQYF.

The V call is TRBV6-5, the J call TRBJ1-1, with TRBD1 as a possible D gene (6 bases). Germline CDR1 MNHEY, CDR2 SVGAGI. V gave up 7 bases and J gave up 10 bases, with 19 bases separating them. This CDR3 region has 13 residues. CDR3 residues: CASKGPGARGAFF. As DNA, the CDR3 is TGTGCCAGCAAGGGCCCAGGGGCGCGGGGAGCTTTCTTT.

This sequence joins TRBV27 and TRBJ2-1; D perhaps matches TRBD2 (6 bases). V was shortened by 8 bases and J by 1 base, with 6 bases between the two germline ends. Germline V CDR1 and CDR2: MNHEY, SMNVEV (reference sequence). CDR3 length equals 12 residues. In nucleotides, the CDR3 is TGTGCCAGCGGGGGGTCCTACAATGAGCAGTTCTTC. This codes for CASGGSYNEQFF.

The count of this clone is one. DNA for the CDR3: TGTGCCAGCAGCTCGCAGACAACTAATGAAAAACTGTTTTTT. Amino acids: CASSSQTTNEKLFF. The V gene is TRBV7-9, the J gene TRBJ1-4; no firm D call. This CDR3 is 14 amino acids long. V lost 4 bases to trimming and J lost 0 bases, with 6 bases between them. Germline values: CDR1 SEHNR, CDR2 FQNEAQ (reference sequence).

V is TRBV7-9 and J is TRBJ2-5; tentatively, D is TRBD1 or TRBD2 (5 bases each). The germline gives CDR1 SEHNR, CDR2 FQNEAQ (reference sequence). CDR3 length equals 15 residues. Between the trimmed V and J ends, which lost 5 bases and 4 bases, there was a span of 17 bases. This CDR3 is CASSLLGPRLETQYF. DNA for the CDR3: TGTGCCAGCAGCCTGCTGGGACCCCGATTAGAGACCCAGTACTTC.

This chain links TRBV11-3 with TRBJ1-3; no clear D. The CDR3 covers 16 residues. V lost 1 base to trimming and J lost 0 bases, with 10 bases between them. Germline V gene sequence: CDR1 SGHNT, CDR2 YENEEA. The CDR3 DNA reads as TGTGCCAGCAGCTTAGTACCTTGCTCCTCTGGAAACACCATATATTTT. It translates to CASSLVPCSSGNTIYF.

The J gene is TRBJ2-7, the V gene TRBV12-3 or TRBV12-4; no definite D call. Trimming took 2 bases from V and 7 from J, leaving 6 bases between them. This CDR3 is built from 11 residues. CDR3: CASSLSREQYF. CDR3 nucleotide sequence: TGTGCCAGCAGTTTATCTCGAGAGCAGTACTTC.

The chain employs TRBV9 and TRBJ1-2; 8 nucleotides match TRBD1. The junction had 8 bases not matched to a gene; V was cut back by 3 bases and J by 7 bases. Germline loops: CDR1 SGDLS, CDR2 YYNGEE. This CDR3 region has 14 residues. The CDR3, as DNA: TGTGCCAGCAGCGACTCCCAGGGGGCGCGTGGCTACACCTTC. Amino acid sequence: CASSDSQGARGYTF.

V usage is TRBV10-3 and J usage is TRBJ2-7, with 7 positions matching TRBD2. From germline, CDR1 is ENHRY and CDR2 SYGVKD. The ends lost 3 bases at V and 6 bases at J; junction bases unmatched: 8. The CDR3 has 14 residues. The CDR3 region has the DNA TGTGCCATCAGTGACGGATCCACGGGGGGCGAGCAGTACTTC. Its protein product is CAISDGSTGGEQYF.